These T cell receptor beta chains were read from a single sample in a study of tumor-infiltrating lymphocytes in oesophageal squamous cell carcinoma. MiXCR, run by TCRdb on the PCR reads, gives a single entry per CDR3 protein. The data show roughly 17,000 distinct CDR3 sequences, 50% seen once. Sequencing input: esophageal tumor tissue. The receptors shown here come from a male donor with esophageal squamous cell carcinoma. CDR3s include the opening cysteine and the closing phenylalanine or tryptophan. A D gene is named only where the DNA matches it firmly. Not every row has a clone size; where given, it reads once, few, many or a size class.

size,D,V,J,CDR3,DNA
few,TRBD2,TRBV11-3,TRBJ2-4,CASSLDGTSGYNEQYF,TGTGCCAGCAGCTTAGATGGGACTAGTGGCTACAATGAGCAGTACTTC
.,TRBD1,TRBV18,TRBJ1-2,CASSLNRDSTYYGYTF,TGTGCCAGCTCACTAAACAGGGACAGCACTTACTATGGCTACACCTTC
medium-sized,TRBD2,TRBV9,TRBJ2-2,CASSVVGSGGTGELFF,TGTGCCAGCAGCGTAGTTGGTAGCGGGGGCACCGGGGAGCTGTTTTTT
.,.,TRBV7-6,TRBJ2-7,CASSLAVGSNYEQYF,TGTGCCAGCAGCTTAGCGGTTGGTAGCAACTACGAGCAGTACTTC
.,TRBD2,TRBV7-6,TRBJ2-7,CASSRIAGARGEQYF,TGTGCCAGCAGCCGTATAGCGGGAGCCAGGGGTGAGCAGTACTTC
many,TRBD1,TRBV7-6,TRBJ1-1,CASSQDRVNTEAFF,TGTGCCAGCAGCCAGGACAGGGTGAACACTGAAGCTTTCTTT
.,.,TRBV19,TRBJ1-6,CASNRDYNSPLHF,TGTGCCAGTAACCGGGATTATAATTCACCCCTCCACTTT
many,.,TRBV24-1,TRBJ2-3,CATSDSITDTQYF,TGTGCCACCAGTGATTCCATCACAGATACGCAGTATTTT
.,.,TRBV7-2,TRBJ1-2,CASSLGRDTPTYGYTF,TGTGCCAGCAGCTTGGGCCGGGACACCCCGACCTATGGCTACACCTTC
.,TRBD1,TRBV7-2,TRBJ1-2,CASSLTGQGYGYTF,TGTGCCAGCAGCTTAACGGGACAGGGGTATGGCTACACCTTC
few,TRBD2,TRBV7-2,TRBJ2-7,CASSFLAGSREQYF,TGTGCCAGCAGCTTCCTAGCGGGATCGAGGGAGCAGTACTTC
.,.,TRBV7-8,TRBJ2-1,CASSATRTNEQFF,TGTGCCAGCAGCGCTACTAGGACGAATGAGCAGTTCTTC
many,TRBD2,TRBV5-4,TRBJ2-7,CASSSLAGGYEQYF,TGTGCCAGCAGCTCTCTAGCGGGAGGCTACGAGCAGTACTTC
once,TRBD1,TRBV7-2,TRBJ2-7,CASSLDFGTATYEQYF,TGTGCCAGCAGCTTAGACTTCGGGACAGCGACCTACGAGCAGTACTTC
.,TRBD2,TRBV6-6,TRBJ2-5,CASSYRWTSGKETQYF,TGTGCCAGCAGTTACCGCTGGACTAGCGGCAAAGAGACCCAGTACTTC
.,.,TRBV28,TRBJ1-1,CASSPLGAKNTEAFF,TGTGCCAGCAGTCCCCTCGGAGCCAAGAACACTGAAGCTTTCTTT